These T cell receptor beta chains were read from a single sample in a study of cytomegalovirus exposure and HLA in healthy donors. Only in-frame clones appear in the TCRdb table, and some are missing; sequencing was by immunoSEQ multiplex PCR. The sample lists about 190,000 clones; 79% were seen once. Input material: PBMCs. Receptors originate from a woman under 30 in good health and CMV-seronegative. The CDR3 runs from the conserved cysteine through the conserved F or W.

v_gene	j_gene	len	CDR3aa
TRBV10-3	TRBJ2-7	13	CAISLGTGIEQYF
TRBV2	TRBJ1-5	17	CASSENRGGQGPQPQHF
TRBV5-1	TRBJ2-6	16	CASTQAPDSGANVLTF
TRBV18	TRBJ1-2	14	CASSQGVVDYGYTF
TRBV7-2	TRBJ1-5	16	CASSLLTGTGVGPQHF
TRBV27	TRBJ2-3	16	CASSFRTSGPADTQYF
TRBV2	TRBJ2-1	18	CASSVGPGLAGIYNEQFF
TRBV5-1	TRBJ2-7	16	CASSLKGLSTPYEQYF
TRBV29-1	TRBJ2-2	14	CSVVSGDATGELFF
TRBV6-1	TRBJ2-2	15	CASSERELNTGELFF
TRBV29-1	TRBJ2-7	15	CSVEVGTSGRNEQYF
TRBV4-3	TRBJ2-7	16	CASSQDPRPGSYEQYF
TRBV9	TRBJ1-2	13	CASSVEANYGYTF
TRBV6-5	TRBJ1-1	16	CASSYSAGVGTTEAFF
TRBV14	TRBJ1-1	12	CASSLHRGKAFF
TRBV27	TRBJ2-5	12	CASGLGQETQYF
TRBV27	TRBJ1-6	16	CASSPGTGAYNSPLHF
TRBV5-4	TRBJ1-6	17	CASSLISGRGGGSPLHF
TRBV18	TRBJ2-5	14	CASKGLAAQETQYF
TRBV27	TRBJ1-6	16	CATTERLSSYNSPLHF
TRBV5-6	TRBJ1-6	16	CASSLVGGRGVSPLHF
TRBV19	TRBJ1-6	13	CASSTRQNSPLHF
TRBV19	TRBJ2-5	15	CASSSGRAGMETQYF
TRBV5-1	TRBJ2-3	18	CASSLRVAGGTSTDTQYF
TRBV6-4	TRBJ2-6	16	CASSDSSPSGANVLTF
TRBV4-1	TRBJ2-5	15	CASSPASGRQETQYF
TRBV10-3	TRBJ1-6	14	CANLTGPSNSPLHF
TRBV6-5	TRBJ1-2	13	CASSYDREDGYTF
TRBV7-7	TRBJ2-5	13	CASSPHRVETQYF
TRBV6-5	TRBJ1-1	14	CASRVTGGLGEAFF
TRBV15	TRBJ2-1	17	CATSRDRRTSERNEQFF
TRBV7-8	TRBJ1-1	15	CASSPGTGLPPGAFF
TRBV19	TRBJ2-2	15	CASSRIALGTGELFF
TRBV27	TRBJ2-1	16	CASSGGSGPSYNEQFF
TRBV27	TRBJ2-1	16	CASSYSGLAGVWEQFF
TRBV7-9	TRBJ1-5	16	CASSHSTGRIYQPQHF
TRBV27	TRBJ1-2	13	CASSRREGHGYTF
TRBV7-3	TRBJ2-3	13	CASSRGGEDTQYF
TRBV25-1	TRBJ1-1	15	CASSTLRTGKSEAFF
TRBV4-3	TRBJ2-5	16	CASSPSAGLSSETQYF
TRBV5-1	TRBJ2-3	16	CASSFGSGRAQDTQYF
TRBV11-1	TRBJ2-7	15	CASSQQVSVYYEQYF
TRBV27	TRBJ2-3	17	CASSSPGANGHRATQYF
TRBV28	TRBJ1-2	14	CASSLLRTVYGYTF
TRBV7-3	TRBJ2-1	19	CASSAGTGPGRASSDEQFF
TRBV7-6	TRBJ2-1	15	CASSLAYRGHNEQFF
TRBV27	TRBJ1-4	12	CASKRTNEKLFF
TRBV7-9	TRBJ2-3	19	CASSLAQFGETGATDTQYF
TRBV28	TRBJ2-4	15	CASSPQDLAKNIQYF
TRBV27	TRBJ2-7	14	CASSPSAGAYEQYF
TRBV11-1	TRBJ1-2	13	CASSSEGASGYTF
TRBV6-1	TRBJ2-5	14	CASSEGQKQETQYF
TRBV19	TRBJ2-3	15	CASSEHRAGGDTQYF
TRBV5-1	TRBJ2-1	15	CASSSGQGHYNEQFF
TRBV7-9	TRBJ1-3	17	CASSRPTLDRSGNTIYF
TRBV5-8	TRBJ1-1	14	CASSLDRRHTEAFF
TRBV11-2	TRBJ2-5	13	CASSSGGQETQYF
TRBV6-5	TRBJ2-2	15	CASSYRQGWTGELFF
TRBV28	TRBJ2-2	13	CASSSGRTGELFF